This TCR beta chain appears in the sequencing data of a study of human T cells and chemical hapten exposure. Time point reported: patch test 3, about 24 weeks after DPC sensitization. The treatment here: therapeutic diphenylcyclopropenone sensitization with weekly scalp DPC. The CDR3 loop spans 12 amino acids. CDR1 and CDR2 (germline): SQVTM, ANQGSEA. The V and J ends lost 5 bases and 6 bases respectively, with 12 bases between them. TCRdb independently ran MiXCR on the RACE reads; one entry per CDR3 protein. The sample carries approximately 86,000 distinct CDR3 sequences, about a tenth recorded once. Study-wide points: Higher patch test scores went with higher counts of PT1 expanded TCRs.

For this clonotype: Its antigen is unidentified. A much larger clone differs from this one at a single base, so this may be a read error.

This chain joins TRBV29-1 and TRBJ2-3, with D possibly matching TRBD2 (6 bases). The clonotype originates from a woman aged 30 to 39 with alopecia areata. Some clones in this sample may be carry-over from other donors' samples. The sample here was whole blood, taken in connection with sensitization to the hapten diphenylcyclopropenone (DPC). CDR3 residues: CSVRAGLDTQYF. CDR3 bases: TGCAGCGTTCGGGCGGGGCTCGATACGCAGTATTTT.